The 24 T cell receptor beta chains listed next were all sequenced from one sample in a study of cytomegalovirus exposure and HLA in healthy donors. The PCR was carried out with 60 Vbeta primers and 13 Jbeta primers. Sequencing used immunoSEQ multiplex PCR; TCRdb keeps in-frame clones, though not all of them. The sample carries 100,000 to 150,000 clones, 70% to 80% recorded once. The specimen was PBMCs. The receptors derive from a man aged 50-60 years in good health and CMV-seronegative.

The chain has TRBV12-5 and TRBJ1-1; D ambiguous. V was clipped by 0 bases and J by 0 bases, with 11 bases between them. The germline CDR1 and CDR2 sequences are LGHNT and FRNRAP. The CDR3 has 16 residues. CDR3 coding DNA: TGTGCTAGTGGTTTGGTTTCGTCAGGTATGAACACTGAAGCTTTCTTT. Translation: CASGLVSSGMNTEAFF.

With respect to this clone: The junction shows a germline mismatch at one end, possibly a read error. This chain links TRBV5-5 with TRBJ2-7; 8 positions match TRBD1. CDR1 is SGHKS, CDR2 YYEKEE, per germline (reference sequence). The CDR3 loop spans 13 amino acids. CDR3: CTSSLDRGGEQYF. In DNA form, the CDR3 reads TGTACCAGCAGCTTAGACAGGGGCGGGGAGCAGTACTTC.

The J gene is TRBJ1-6, the V gene TRBV5-1, with D perhaps matching TRBD1 (5 bases). Deletions cut 2 bases from V and 10 bases from J, with 13 bases between. Per the germline V gene, CDR1 is SGHRS and CDR2 is YFSETQ. The CDR3 is 14 amino acids. The CDR3 is CASSFGRVGSPLHF. The CDR3 DNA reads as TGCGCCAGCAGCTTTGGCAGGGTGGGATCACCCCTCCACTTT. The variable domain in full, with the rest retrieved from reference TRBV5-1 and TRBJ1-6, is KAGVTQTPRYLIKTRGQQVTLSCSPISGHRSVSWYQQTPGQGLQFLFEYFSETQRNKGNFPGRFSGRQFSNSRSEMNVSTLELGDSALYLCASSFGRVGSPLHFGNGTRLTVT.

The rearrangement uses TRBV11-2 and TRBJ1-1; TRBD1 might be the D (5 bases). CDR3 length: 15 residues. Trimming shortened V by 5 bases and J by 1 base, and 14 bases separated the two germline ends. Per the germline V gene, CDR1 is SGHAT and CDR2 is FQNNGV. The CDR3 DNA reads as TGTGCCAGCAGCCACGGACACCTGGAGAACACTGAAGCTTTCTTT. It yields the protein CASSHGHLENTEAFF.

J is TRBJ1-1 and V is TRBV4-2; the D gene is possibly TRBD1 (5 bases). Trimming pared 2 bases from V and 1 base from J, leaving 8 bases between. The CDR3 totals 14 residues. Germline V lookup: CDR1 LGHNA, CDR2 YNFKEQ. The CDR3 DNA reads as TGTGCCAGCAGCCAACCACAGGAGAACACTGAAGCTTTCTTT. Translated, it gives CASSQPQENTEAFF.

The CDR3: CASSLAGSLGEQFF. The CDR3 region has the DNA TGTGCCAGCAGCCTAGCGGGGTCCCTGGGTGAGCAGTTCTTC. The chain links TRBV2 to TRBJ2-1, with TRBD2 identical over 9 bases. Germline V lookup: CDR1 SNHLY, CDR2 FYNNEI. After removal of 6 bases from V and 9 bases from J, the junction contained 9 bases not matched to a gene. The CDR3 spans 14 residues.

This clone has just a few counts. This rearrangement joins TRBV6-6 to TRBJ1-5, with a possible D match to TRBD1 (5 bases). The ends were cut back, 8 bases at V and 3 bases at J, with 17 bases in the middle. CDR3 length: 15 amino acids. Germline V gives CDR1 MNHNY, CDR2 SVGAGI (reference sequence). CDR3 region: CASGLGQGLNQPQHF. CDR3 bases: TGTGCCAGCGGCCTCGGGCAGGGTCTCAATCAGCCCCAGCATTTT.

The chain is built from TRBV25-1 and TRBJ2-2, with 10 bases identical to TRBD1. Trimming at V came to 6 bases and at J to 5 bases, leaving 15 bases not matched to a gene. The CDR3 has 18 amino acids. CDR1 MGHDK and CDR2 SYGVNS come from the germline V gene. The CDR3 is CASSFFGDRGGTTGELFF. The CDR3 DNA reads as TGTGCCAGCAGCTTTTTTGGGGACAGGGGAGGTACTACCGGGGAGCTGTTTTTT.

The chain carries TRBV18 and TRBJ1-6; TRBD1 matches at 7 bases. After removal of 3 bases from V and 10 bases from J, the junction contained 6 bases not matched to a gene. CDR1 KGHSH and CDR2 LQKENI come from the germline V gene. The CDR3 has 14 amino acids. CDR3 nucleotides: TGTGCCAGCTCACCTAGGACAGGAGAATCACCCCTCCACTTT. Its protein product is CASSPRTGESPLHF.

The chain carries TRBV11-3 and TRBJ2-1, with 9 bases that match TRBD1. The CDR3 consists of 16 residues. CDR1 and CDR2 (germline): SGHNT, YENEEA. The V gene end was trimmed by 5 bases and the J gene end by 6 bases; junction bases not matched to a gene: 11. DNA of the CDR3: TGTGCCAGCAGCCGAACCGGGACAGGGACACCCAATGAGCAGTTCTTC. This sequence encodes CASSRTGTGTPNEQFF.

The chain carries TRBV6-6 and TRBJ1-6; tentative D call: TRBD1 (5 bases). Germline V gives CDR1 MNHNY, CDR2 SVGAGI (reference sequence). V was cut by 10 bases and J by 6 bases, with 13 bases left in between. This CDR3 is 13 amino acids long. DNA for the CDR3: TGTGCCATAGGAGGGACGTTTAATTCACCCCTCCACTTT. Translated: CAIGGTFNSPLHF.

This sequence joins TRBV5-4 and TRBJ2-3, with 7 bases aligning to TRBD2. Germline CDR1 SGHNT, CDR2 YYREEE (reference sequence). The J segment lost 6 bases and the V segment lost 10 bases, leaving 11 bases of the junction unmatched. The CDR3 covers 13 residues. The CDR3 loop reads CAVQGSGEDTQYF. In DNA, the CDR3 is TGTGCCGTTCAGGGCAGCGGGGAGGATACGCAGTATTTT.

This clone was found a few times. The gene calls are TRBV28 and TRBJ2-1; 8 positions match TRBD2. Losses at the gene ends were 4 bases for V and 9 bases for J; bases not matched to a gene: 8. This CDR3 is 14 amino acids long. The germline gives CDR1 MDHEN, CDR2 SYDVKM. CDR3 amino acids: CASSSGGALSEQFF. CDR3 nucleotides: TGTGCCAGCAGTTCCGGGGGGGCTTTAAGTGAGCAGTTCTTC.

This clone has more than one count but fewer than ten. CDR3 in amino acids: CASSGGYEQYV. The CDR3 DNA reads TGTGCCAGCAGTGGAGGCTACGAGCAGTACGTC. The chain employs TRBV6-1 and TRBJ2-7; D ambiguous. The germline V and J ends were trimmed by 4 bases and 3 bases, with 4 bases remaining between them. CDR3 length: 11 residues. Germline V lookup: CDR1 MNHNS, CDR2 SASEGT.

The chain combines TRBV14 with TRBJ1-2; 8 bases map to TRBD1. CDR3 size: 17 residues. CDR1 and CDR2 from the germline V gene are SGHDN and FVKESK. Germline trimming cut 2 bases from V and 6 bases from J; bases unmatched to any gene: 14. The CDR3 nucleotides are TGTGCCAGCAGCCAACCGGGACAGGTTTTTCCGCGCGATGGCTACACCTTC. It codes for CASSQPGQVFPRDGYTF.

This clone has more than one count but fewer than ten. The chain has TRBV27 and TRBJ2-6, with D perhaps matching TRBD1 (6 bases). V was pared by 6 bases and J by 2 bases, with 17 bases between. Germline values: CDR1 MNHEY, CDR2 SMNVEV (reference sequence). The CDR3 spans 17 residues. The CDR3 nucleotides read TGTGCCAGCAGGAAGGACAGAAAGTCGCCTGGGGCCAACGTCCTGACTTTC. Protein: CASRKDRKSPGANVLTF.

The CDR3 DNA follows: TGTGCCAGCTCACCAGGAGCGGGGCAGGGGGAGCAGTTCTTC. Translation: CASSPGAGQGEQFF. This chain uses TRBV18 with TRBJ2-1; D perhaps matches TRBD2 (7 bases). The V gene's germline CDR1 is KGHSH and CDR2 LQKENI. CDR3 size: 14 residues. With 2 bases removed from V and 10 bases from J, the gap between germline ends came to 15 bases. The full variable domain, rest sourced from reference TRBV18 and TRBJ2-1, is NAGVMQNPRHLVRRRGQEARLRCSPMKGHSHVYWYRQLPEEGLKFMVYLQKENIIDESGMPKERFSAEFPKEGPSILRIQQVVRGDSAAYFCASSPGAGQGEQFFGPGTRLTVL.

This chain uses TRBV6-1 with TRBJ1-4; no definite D call. Germline CDR1 is MNHNS and CDR2 is SASEGT. The V end was cut by 7 bases, the J end by 0 bases, with 9 bases between. The CDR3 length is 14 residues. CDR3 in DNA: TGTGCCAGCAACCTGGGCGCAACTAATGAAAAACTGTTTTTT. Protein: CASNLGATNEKLFF.

The rearrangement uses TRBV7-2 and TRBJ1-1; D gene uncertain. Trimming left V 5 bases short and J 1 base short, with 11 bases between. This CDR3 region has 14 residues. From germline, CDR1 is SGHTA and CDR2 FQGNSA. The chain's CDR3 is CASSPAMANTEAFF. In DNA, the CDR3 is TGTGCCAGCAGCCCCGCAATGGCGAACACTGAAGCTTTCTTT.

The gene calls are TRBV19 and TRBJ2-7; TRBD1 aligns across 7 bases. Per germline, CDR1 LNHDA and CDR2 SQIVND (reference sequence). CDR3 size: 15 residues. J was trimmed by 2 bases and V by 3 bases; bases with no gene match: 7. The CDR3 DNA is TGTGCCAGTAGTATGATACAGGGGAGCACCTACGAGCAGTACTTC. Protein product: CASSMIQGSTYEQYF.

The chain carries TRBV14 and TRBJ2-1, with D perhaps TRBD1 (5 bases). This CDR3 contains 14 residues. CDR1 is SGHDN and CDR2 is FVKESK in the germline V gene. V lost 2 bases, J lost 4 bases, and 9 bases lay in between. CDR3 in DNA: TGTGCCAGCAGCCAATTAACAGGATACAATGAGCAGTTCTTC. Translation: CASSQLTGYNEQFF.

V usage is TRBV15 and J usage is TRBJ1-1; 7 nucleotides line up with TRBD1. The V gene end was trimmed by 5 bases and the J gene end by 2 bases; junction bases not matched to a gene: 5. Germline lookup yields CDR1 LNHNV and CDR2 YYDKDF (reference sequence). This CDR3 contains 14 residues. CDR3 sequence (DNA): TGTGCCACCAGCGCCCGACAGGGAAACACTGAAGCTTTCTTT. Protein sequence: CATSARQGNTEAFF.

Only a few counts were recorded for this clone. The chain joins TRBV5-5 to TRBJ2-1; no reliable D call. V was trimmed by 0 bases and J by 1 base, leaving 8 bases between them. This CDR3 has 15 amino acids. Per germline, CDR1 SGHKS and CDR2 YYEKEE (reference sequence). The CDR3, as DNA: TGTGCCAGCAGCTTGGTGAGCGCATCCTACAATGAGCAGTTCTTC. Amino acids: CASSLVSASYNEQFF. Full variable domain (rest looked up from reference TRBV5-5 and TRBJ2-1): DAGVTQSPTHLIKTRGQQVTLRCSPISGHKSVSWYQQVLGQGPQFIFQYYEKEERGRGNFPDRFSARQFPNYSSELNVNALLLGDSALYLCASSLVSASYNEQFFGPGTRLTVL.

This chain uses TRBV21-1 with TRBJ2-7; TRBD2 is the table's D call and was not checked against the DNA. TRBV21-1 is a pseudogene locus. The CDR3 length is 16 residues. The CDR3 DNA follows: TGTGCCAGCAGCGGCCCTAGCATTGCATGGATCTACGAGCAGTACGTC. Amino acid sequence: CASSGPSIAWIYEQYV.